The subject of this entry is one T cell receptor beta chain. Per the germline V gene, CDR1 is MNHNY and CDR2 is SVGAGI (reference sequence). This CDR3 has 13 residues. Trimming at V came to 7 bases and at J to 10 bases, leaving 7 bases not matched to a gene. Original methodology: Reference gene primers were amplified, and this amplification served to estimate nucleated cell counts. The method was immunoSEQ multiplex PCR; TCRdb's version includes in-frame clones alone and lacks a portion of them. V, J and clone size reflect that table, while D and trimming were determined from the DNA. The sample holds about 220,000 clones; around 84% are singletons and the top ten take about 10%. The data belong to a study of blood T cell repertoires in COVID-19. About the research overall: COVID-19 samples, acute and convalescent, were from the United States, Italy and Spain. PBMCs, B-cell-depleted T cells, or T cells were the source of the cDNA or gDNA that made up the material.

Sequenced: peripheral blood. The gene calls are TRBV6-6 and TRBJ1-6; the match to TRBD1 covers 7 bases. This TCR was recovered from a man aged 50 or older with active or convalescent COVID-19. CDR3 sequence reads: CASNPTGNSPLHF. The CDR3 nucleotides are TGTGCCAGCAACCCGACAGGGAACTCACCCCTCCACTTT.